This T cell receptor (beta chain) was recovered during a study of blood T cell repertoires in COVID-19. J gave up 0 bases and V 10 bases, and 7 bases lay outside the gene matches. This CDR3 has 14 amino acids. The germline CDR1 and CDR2 sequences are MDHEN and SYDVKM. Here immunoSEQ multiplex PCR was the method, and the copy in TCRdb shows in-frame clones only, minus some. The sample contains around 190,000 clones, approximately 86% of which appear only once. Residents of about two dozen US areas, aged about 18 to 95 years, made up the participants. Cohorts were determined from participant-reported clinical history.

The chain is built from TRBV28 and TRBJ2-5; 8 bases align to TRBD1. Material for sequencing was PBMCs or T cells enriched from blood (not recorded which). This clonotype was sampled from a man between 18 and 35 years old with acute COVID-19. The CDR3 bases are TGTGCCACCCAGACGACAGGGGACCAAGAGACCCAGTACTTC. This sequence encodes CATQTTGDQETQYF.